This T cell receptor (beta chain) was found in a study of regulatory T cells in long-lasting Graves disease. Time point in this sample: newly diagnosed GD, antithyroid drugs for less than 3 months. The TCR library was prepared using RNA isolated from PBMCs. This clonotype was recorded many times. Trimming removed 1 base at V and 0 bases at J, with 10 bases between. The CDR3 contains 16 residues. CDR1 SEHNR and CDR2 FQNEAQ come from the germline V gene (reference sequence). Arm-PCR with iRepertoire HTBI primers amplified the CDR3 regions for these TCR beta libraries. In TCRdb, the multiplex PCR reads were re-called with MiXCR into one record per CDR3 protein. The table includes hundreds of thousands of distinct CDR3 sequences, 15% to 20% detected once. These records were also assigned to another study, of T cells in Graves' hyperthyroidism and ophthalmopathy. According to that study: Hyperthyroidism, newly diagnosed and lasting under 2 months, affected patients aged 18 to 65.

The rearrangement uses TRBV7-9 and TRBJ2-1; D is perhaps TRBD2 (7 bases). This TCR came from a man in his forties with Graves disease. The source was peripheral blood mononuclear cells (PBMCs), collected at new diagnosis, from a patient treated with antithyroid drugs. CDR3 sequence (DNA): TGTGCCAGCAGCTTAGATGGGGGGGCCTCCTACAATGAGCAGTTCTTC. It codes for CASSLDGGASYNEQFF.